This passage covers 15 T cell receptor beta chains from one sample sequenced in a study of OX40 agonist ivuxolimab in advanced cancers. The repertoire was sequenced with immunoSEQ multiplex PCR; TCRdb's copy has only in-frame clones and lacks some. The sample holds around 9,900 clones; roughly 71% are singletons and the top ten take about 27%. This sample comprised CD4+ or CD8+ T cells sorted from blood, obtained in a trial of the OX40 agonist ivuxolimab. The receptors here all came from an adult with an advanced solid tumor such as melanoma, head and neck, liver or kidney cancer.

This chain uses TRBV7-3 with TRBJ2-3; 8 bases agree with TRBD1. The CDR3 is 14 residues long. Unmatched junction bases numbered 6, after V lost 5 bases and J lost 5 bases. Per the germline V gene, CDR1 is SGHTA and CDR2 is FQGTGA. CDR3 DNA sequence: TGTGCCAGCAGCCCTACAGGGGGGAGAGATACGCAGTATTTT. It codes for CASSPTGGRDTQYF.

The J gene is TRBJ2-1, the V gene TRBV11-3; 10 nucleotides align to TRBD2. Germline CDR1 reads SGHNT; CDR2 reads YENEEA. The CDR3 runs 16 residues. Trimming cost V 5 bases and J 4 bases; bases outside gene matches: 8. The CDR3 DNA sequence: TGTGCCAGCAGCCCCCGGACTAGCGGACTTTACAATGAGCAGTTCTTC. Translating gives CASSPRTSGLYNEQFF. The variable domain in full, with the rest retrieved from reference TRBV11-3 and TRBJ2-1, is EAGVVQSPRYKIIEKKQPVAFWCNPISGHNTLYWYLQNLGQGPELLIRYENEEAVDDSQLPKDRFSAERLKGVDSTLKIQPAELGDSAVYLCASSPRTSGLYNEQFFGPGTRLTVL.

J is TRBJ2-1 and V is TRBV11-1; D gene unclear. The CDR3 runs 13 residues. In germline, CDR1 is SGHAT, CDR2 FQDESV (reference sequence). V was cut by 8 bases and J by 0 bases, with 8 bases left in between. The CDR3 nucleotides are TGTGCCAGCCGGTTTAGCTCCTACAATGAGCAGTTCTTC. It is translated as CASRFSSYNEQFF.

The chain recombines TRBV7-2 with TRBJ2-3, with no clear D. V was clipped by 5 bases and J by 0 bases, with 9 bases between them. CDR3 length equals 14 residues. Looked up from germline, CDR1 is SGHTA and CDR2 is FQGNSA. CDR3: CASSLLGSTDTQYF. CDR3 nucleotides: TGTGCCAGCAGCCTCCTGGGAAGCACAGATACGCAGTATTTT.

The chain combines TRBV7-2 with TRBJ1-2, with D perhaps matching TRBD1 (5 bases). Trimming cost V 2 bases and J 8 bases, with 15 bases left between them. CDR3 length: 14 residues. The germline V gene has CDR1 SGHTA and CDR2 FQGNSA. CDR3 sequence reads: CASSLTTGVEGYTF. CDR3 bases: TGTGCCAGCAGCTTAACCACGGGGGTCGAGGGCTACACCTTC.

This clone was detected only a few times. The chain carries TRBV7-9 and TRBJ1-2; possible D gene TRBD1, 6 bases. Germline V lookup: CDR1 SEHNR, CDR2 FQNEAQ (reference sequence). Trimming pared 3 bases from V and 0 bases from J, leaving 11 bases between. The CDR3 is 15 residues long. This chain's CDR3 is CASSLTGGSNYGYTF. The CDR3 DNA sequence: TGTGCCAGCAGCTTGACAGGCGGTTCTAACTATGGCTACACCTTC.

The gene calls are TRBV5-1 and TRBJ2-7; D not certain. The length of the CDR3 is 13 residues. Trimming pared 4 bases from V and 7 bases from J, leaving 15 bases between. CDR1 and CDR2 (germline): SGHRS, YFSETQ. As DNA, the CDR3 is TGCGCCAGCAGCCCACGGAGCCCTCGGGAGCAGTACTTC. Translating it yields CASSPRSPREQYF.

The V call is TRBV30, the J call TRBJ1-2, with 9 bases that match TRBD1. The CDR3 runs 12 residues. Per the germline V gene, CDR1 is GTSNPN and CDR2 is SVGIG (reference sequence). V lost 5 bases to trimming and J lost 7 bases; unmatched junction nucleotides: 5. Here the CDR3 DNA reads TGTGCCTGGGGACCGGACAGGGGTGGCTACACCTTC. It translates to CAWGPDRGGYTF.

The V call is TRBV4-3, the J call TRBJ2-1, with D perhaps TRBD1 or TRBD2 (5 bases each). V was cut by 2 bases and J by 2 bases, with 10 bases left in between. Per germline, CDR1 LGHNA and CDR2 YSLEER. This CDR3 contains 15 residues. The CDR3 is CASSQWDGTYNEQFF. CDR3 nucleotides: TGCGCCAGCAGCCAATGGGACGGAACCTACAATGAGCAGTTCTTC.

The chain uses TRBV7-9 and TRBJ2-7; D might be TRBD2 (6 bases). The CDR3 is 13 residues long. CDR1 is SEHNR and CDR2 is FQNEAQ in the germline V gene (reference sequence). V shed 4 bases and J shed 4 bases, with 11 bases lying between them. CDR3 protein: CASSSWTIYEQYF. CDR3 DNA: TGTGCCAGCAGCTCCTGGACTATTTACGAGCAGTACTTC.

The chain recombines TRBV2 with TRBJ2-1; 10 bases line up with TRBD2. Germline CDR1 SNHLY, CDR2 FYNNEI. This CDR3 contains 15 residues. After removal of 8 bases from V and 5 bases from J, the junction contained 9 bases not matched to a gene. CDR3 in amino acids: CASLDSGRADNEQFF. CDR3 nucleotides: TGTGCCAGCTTAGACAGCGGGAGGGCCGACAATGAGCAGTTCTTC.

The chain is built from TRBV25-1 and TRBJ2-3; no clear D. Trimming took 5 bases from V and 1 from J, leaving 7 bases between them. The CDR3 is 13 amino acids. CDR1 is MGHDK, CDR2 SYGVNS, per germline. In DNA, the CDR3 is TGTGCCAGCAGTTGGCAGGGCACAGATACGCAGTATTTT. Residues: CASSWQGTDTQYF.

This sequence joins TRBV7-9 and TRBJ1-6, with 9 bases fitting TRBD1. Germline V gives CDR1 SEHNR, CDR2 FQNEAQ (reference sequence). V lost 5 bases to trimming and J lost 7 bases; unmatched junction nucleotides: 3. The CDR3 consists of 14 residues. The CDR3 DNA is TGTGCCAGCAGCCGAGGGACAGGGAATTCACCCCTCCACTTT. This gives the protein CASSRGTGNSPLHF.

In its sample, this clone was seen a few times. The rearrangement links TRBV2 to TRBJ2-1; 10 nucleotides line up with TRBD2. The CDR3 is 16 amino acids. CDR1 is SNHLY and CDR2 is FYNNEI in the germline V gene. Trimming cost V 4 bases and J 8 bases; bases outside gene matches: 11. The CDR3 region is CASSVEGSGGEDEQFF. CDR3 bases: TGTGCCAGCAGTGTCGAGGGAAGCGGGGGGGAAGATGAGCAGTTCTTC.

This clone was observed a handful of times. The chain employs TRBV10-3 and TRBJ2-7; D assignment may be TRBD1 or TRBD2 (7 bases each). V lost 8 bases and J 2 bases, leaving 13 bases between the germline ends. This CDR3 contains 13 residues. The germline V gene encodes CDR1 ENHRY and CDR2 SYGVKD. As DNA, the CDR3 is TGTGCCATCGGGGGGGACAGAACCTACGAGCAGTACTTC. This translates into CAIGGDRTYEQYF.